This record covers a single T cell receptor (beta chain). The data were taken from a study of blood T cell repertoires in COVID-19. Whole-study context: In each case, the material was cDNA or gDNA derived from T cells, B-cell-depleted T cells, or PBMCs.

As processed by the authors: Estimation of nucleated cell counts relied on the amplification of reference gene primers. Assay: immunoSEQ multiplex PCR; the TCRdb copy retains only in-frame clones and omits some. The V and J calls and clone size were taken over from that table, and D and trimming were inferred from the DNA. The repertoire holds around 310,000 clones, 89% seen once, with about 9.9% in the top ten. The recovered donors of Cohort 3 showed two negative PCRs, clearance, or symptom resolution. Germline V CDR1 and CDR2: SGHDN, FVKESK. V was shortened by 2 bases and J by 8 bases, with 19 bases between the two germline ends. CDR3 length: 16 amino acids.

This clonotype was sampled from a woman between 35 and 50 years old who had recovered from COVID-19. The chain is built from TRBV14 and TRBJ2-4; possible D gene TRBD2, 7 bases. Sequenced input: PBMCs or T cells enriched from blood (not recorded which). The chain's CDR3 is CASSQPLGGRIHIQYF. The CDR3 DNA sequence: TGTGCCAGCAGCCAACCCCTCGGGGGGCGTATACACATTCAGTACTTC. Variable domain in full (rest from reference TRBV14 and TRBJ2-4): EAGVTQFPSHSVIEKGQTVTLRCDPISGHDNLYWYRRVMGKEIKFLLHFVKESKQDESGMPNNRFLAERTGGTYSTLKVQPAELEDSGVYFCASSQPLGGRIHIQYFGAGTRLSVL.